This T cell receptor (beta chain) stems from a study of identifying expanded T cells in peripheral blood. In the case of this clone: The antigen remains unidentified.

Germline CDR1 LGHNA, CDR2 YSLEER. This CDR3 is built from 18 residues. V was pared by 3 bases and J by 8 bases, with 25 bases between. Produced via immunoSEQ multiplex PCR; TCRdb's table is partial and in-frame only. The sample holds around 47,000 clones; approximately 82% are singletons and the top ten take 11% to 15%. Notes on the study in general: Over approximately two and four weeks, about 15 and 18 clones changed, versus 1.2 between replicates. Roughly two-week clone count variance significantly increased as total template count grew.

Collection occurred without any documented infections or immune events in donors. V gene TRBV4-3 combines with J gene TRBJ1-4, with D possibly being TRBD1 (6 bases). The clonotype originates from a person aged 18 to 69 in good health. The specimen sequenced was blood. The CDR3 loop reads CASSQGRGLLGSPEKLFF. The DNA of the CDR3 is TGCGCCAGCAGCCAGGGCAGGGGTCTACTGGGATCCCCGGAAAAACTGTTTTTT.